The 3 T cell receptor beta chains reported below all come from one sample, sequenced in a study of yellow fever vaccine responses in identical twins. TCRdb independently ran MiXCR on the RT-PCR reads; one entry per CDR3 protein. The table lists approximately 32,000 distinct CDR3 sequences, roughly 60% of them singletons, with 4.5% in the top ten. Sequencing was performed on T cells from blood (PBMCs), unsorted or a sorted subset (not recorded which), taken before or after yellow fever vaccination (not recorded which). The source of these receptors is a woman aged 18-29 years who received the yellow fever vaccine.

This sequence joins TRBV20-1 and TRBJ1-1; D may be TRBD1 (6 bases). The CDR3 is 12 amino acids. With 6 bases removed from V and 0 bases from J, the gap between germline ends came to 8 bases. Looked up from germline, CDR1 is DFQATT and CDR2 is SNEGSKA (reference sequence). The CDR3 nucleotides are TGCAGTGCCCAGGGGTTGAACACTGAAGCTTTCTTT. Protein sequence: CSAQGLNTEAFF.

The J gene is TRBJ2-7, the V gene TRBV12-3 or TRBV12-4, with no clear D. The length of the CDR3 is 14 residues. V was pared by 3 bases and J by 3 bases, with 12 bases between. The CDR3 region has the DNA TGTGCCAGCAGTTTGTGGCTCCCCTTCTACGAGCAGTACTTC. Residues: CASSLWLPFYEQYF.

The chain is built from TRBV29-1 and TRBJ2-1; 8 positions agree with TRBD1. The CDR3 consists of 16 residues. Trimming removed 7 bases from V and 0 bases from J; junction bases left unmatched: 11. CDR1 and CDR2 from the germline V gene are SQVTM and ANQGSEA. This CDR3 reads CSALGTGSSSYNEQFF. The DNA for the CDR3 is TGCAGCGCCCTCGGGACAGGCTCAAGCTCCTACAATGAGCAGTTCTTC.